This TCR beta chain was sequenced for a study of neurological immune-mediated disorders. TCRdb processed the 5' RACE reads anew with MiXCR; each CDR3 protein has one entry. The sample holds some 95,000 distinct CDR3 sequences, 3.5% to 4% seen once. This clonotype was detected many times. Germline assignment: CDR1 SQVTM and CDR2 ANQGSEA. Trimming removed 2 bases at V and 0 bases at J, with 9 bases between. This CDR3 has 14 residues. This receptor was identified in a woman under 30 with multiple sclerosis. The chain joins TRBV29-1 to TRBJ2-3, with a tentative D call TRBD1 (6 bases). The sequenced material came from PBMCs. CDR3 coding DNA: TGCAGCGTTGAAACGGACAGTAGCACAGATACGCAGTATTTT. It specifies CSVETDSSTDTQYF.